By frequency in the sample, the clone carrying this T cell receptor beta chain is medium-sized (0.01 to 0.1%). Its specificity is unknown. As originally analysed: CDR3 was compared across clinicopathological groups, and the resulting differences were used to build a distant-metastasis classifier for papillary thyroid cancer. With MiXCR, TCRdb reprocessed the PCR reads. TCRdb's processing, not the study's, gives the V and J calls here. The sample lists 60,000 or so clones, roughly 4% seen once, with under 25% in the top ten. CDR1 DFQATT and CDR2 SNEGSKA come from the germline V gene (reference sequence). V was pared by 6 bases and J by 5 bases, with 16 bases between. This CDR3 has 13 residues. The data originate from a study of metastatic and nonmetastatic thyroid tumors. Study-wide context: Repertoire comparison spanned blood and tumor or nodule tissue of malignant and benign thyroid patients.

Study-level findings and limits: Benign nodules reportedly had significantly lower TCR beta diversity than malignant thyroid tumors in blood and tumor.

All patients reached thyroid surgery having received no treatment beforehand. This receptor was taken from a female donor with papillary thyroid cancer or a benign thyroid nodule (not recorded which). Some clones in this sample may be carry-over from other donors' samples. Specimen: blood. This chain links TRBV20-1 with TRBJ1-1; unclear D gene. CDR3 residues: CSAAGTRSTEAFF. CDR3 coding DNA: TGCAGTGCCGCCGGTACACGGTCGACTGAAGCTTTCTTT.